These T cell receptor beta chains were read from a single sample in a study of CD8+ T cells in alopecia areata. The method was immunoSEQ multiplex PCR; TCRdb's version includes in-frame clones alone and lacks a portion of them. The data hold fewer than 110,000 clones, with approximately 52% observed a single time. The sample consisted of CD4+ T cells sorted from blood. The receptors come from a human donor in good health. Both conserved end residues are part of each CDR3. A D gene is named only where the DNA matches it firmly. Clone size is stated in some rows and not others, as once, few, many or a class when expanded.

V gene,D gene,clone size,CDR3 protein
TRBV7-9,NA,NA,CASKVGTATEAFF
TRBV7-9,NA,NA,CASSLMNTEEEKLFF
TRBV5-1,NA,NA,CASSSRPPRALSTDTQYF
TRBV18,NA,NA,CASSPNSVVNEQYF
TRBV30,TRBD2,NA,CAWSGLAGETQYF
TRBV29-1,NA,NA,CSVDAGSGANVLTF
TRBV2,NA,NA,CASTLSRDRGTEAFF
TRBV5-4,TRBD2,NA,CASSWARTSGGYNEQFF
TRBV7-9,NA,few,CASSLQGAGANVLTF
TRBV29-1,NA,few,CSVDDRSDTQYF
TRBV18,TRBD1,NA,CASSPGTGTYEQYF
TRBV28,NA,NA,CASSPGGTRAGTQYF
TRBV11-2,NA,few,CASSSGLPDGYTF
TRBV18,TRBD1,few,CASSPPGGASSYEQYF
TRBV5-1,NA,few,CASSLLQRGSSNEQFF
TRBV14,NA,few,CASSQQNNEQFF
TRBV6-6,NA,NA,CASSDSGLSTEAFF
TRBV27,NA,few,CASSLSRGNNEQFF
TRBV29-1,TRBD1,NA,CSVKPPGQGGYTF
TRBV7-9,NA,NA,CASSLDRTPYEQYF
TRBV7-2,TRBD1,NA,CASSLAGLGAGQGQETQYF
TRBV14,NA,NA,CASSHTYGYTF
TRBV7-9,NA,once,CASSGRRRSYEQYF
TRBV4-2,NA,NA,CASSQDRTGTRQPQHF
TRBV11-2,NA,few,CASSPSTDTQYF
TRBV19,NA,NA,CASSMKPSAGNTIYF
TRBV11-2,NA,NA,CASSLDRNYGYTF
TRBV4-3,NA,NA,CASSQVAGQSYEQYF
TRBV29-1,NA,few,CSVFMGGRETQYF
TRBV7-2,TRBD1,few,CASSLFPRDRVNTEAFF
TRBV25-1,TRBD1,NA,CASCGQGRYEQYF
TRBV7-3,NA,NA,CASQGENTGELFF
TRBV2,TRBD1,once,CASRERGQGWTEAFF
TRBV30,NA,few,CAWSVLRGSSYEQYF
TRBV7-2,TRBD1,few,CASTTGGDYGYTF
TRBV30,NA,NA,CAWSVQSGYEKLFF
TRBV9,NA,few,CASSVEDRVGYGYTF
TRBV7-9,TRBD1,many,CAILPHGTGTNYGYTF
TRBV9,NA,NA,CASSPSGYSTDTQYF
TRBV5-1,NA,once,CASSLDPRTYEQYF
TRBV29-1,TRBD1,NA,CSVSRQGRDTQYF
TRBV30,NA,once,CAWSTLVGQPQHF
TRBV5-1,NA,NA,CASSLGDSTDTQYF
TRBV19,NA,NA,CASEDRAGTFGIYGYTF
TRBV4-1,TRBD2,NA,CASSQDPPGGDQETQYF
TRBV2,TRBD1,NA,CASSLTGDNYGYTF
TRBV5-1,NA,NA,CASSFGTSSGVETQYF
TRBV6-6,TRBD1,NA,CASSYGQGAGGELFF
TRBV30,NA,NA,CAWSATGEKLFF
TRBV7-2,NA,NA,CASSLVATAGNTIYF
TRBV15,NA,NA,CATSRDNTGLQYF